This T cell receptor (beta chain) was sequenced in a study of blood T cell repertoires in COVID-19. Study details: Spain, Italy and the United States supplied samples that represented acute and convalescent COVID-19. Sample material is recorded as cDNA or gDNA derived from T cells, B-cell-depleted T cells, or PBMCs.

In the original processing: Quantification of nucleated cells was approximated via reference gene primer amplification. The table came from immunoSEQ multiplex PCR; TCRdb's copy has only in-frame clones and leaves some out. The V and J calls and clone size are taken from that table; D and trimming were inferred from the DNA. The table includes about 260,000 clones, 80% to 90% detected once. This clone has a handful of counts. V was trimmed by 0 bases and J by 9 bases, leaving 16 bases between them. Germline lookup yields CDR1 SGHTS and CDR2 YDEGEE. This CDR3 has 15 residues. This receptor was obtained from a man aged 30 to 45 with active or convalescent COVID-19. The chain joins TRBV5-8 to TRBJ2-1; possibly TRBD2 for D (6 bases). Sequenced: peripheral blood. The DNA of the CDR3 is TGTGCCAGCAGCTTGGCGCGCGGGACCCCGAGTGAGCAGTTCTTC. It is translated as CASSLARGTPSEQFF.